This TCR beta chain was obtained from a study of shared clonotypes between healthy human individuals. Across the whole study: The study used three CD4 naive, three CD4 memory, two CD8 naive and one CD8 memory plate per donor.

The naive CD8 subset, CD45RO-negative cells positively selected for CCR7, excluded terminally differentiated effector memory CD45RA+ cells. Clones were sequenced by immunoSEQ multiplex PCR, and TCRdb holds only the in-frame ones, with some missing. This sample yields about 2,100,000 clones, of which roughly 91% are seen a single time; approximately 1.7% belongs to the top ten. The junction had 7 bases not matched to a gene; V was cut back by 5 bases and J by 7 bases. From germline, CDR1 is SEHNR and CDR2 FQNEAQ (reference sequence). The CDR3 covers 13 residues. The sequence derives from a young man in good health. Some clones in this sample may be carry-over from other donors' samples. The chain couples TRBV7-9 to TRBJ1-1; the match to TRBD1 covers 7 bases. The sequenced sample was naive CD8+ T cells from PBMCs. DNA for the CDR3: TGTGCCAGCAGCCTAGACAGGGATGATGAAGCTTTCTTT. The encoded protein is CASSLDRDDEAFF.